This passage covers 5 T cell receptor beta chains from one sample sequenced in a study of shared clonotypes between healthy human individuals. The naive CD8 subset, CD45RO-negative cells positively selected for CCR7, excluded terminally differentiated effector memory CD45RA+ cells. Clones were read by immunoSEQ multiplex PCR, and TCRdb kept only the in-frame ones, dropping some. There are about 2.1 million clones in the sample; about 93% occur only once, and 1.5% to 2% lies in the top ten. Input material: naive CD8+ T cells from PBMCs. These receptors all come from a man between 18 and 35 years old in good health. Some clones in this sample may be carry-over from other donors' samples.

This sequence joins TRBV27 and TRBJ2-3, with TRBD2 matching over 8 bases. The CDR3 runs 14 residues. The J segment lost 4 bases and the V segment lost 4 bases, leaving 4 bases of the junction unmatched. Germline CDR1 reads MNHEY; CDR2 reads SMNVEV (reference sequence). CDR3 amino acids: CASSWSGSADTQYF. In DNA form, the CDR3 reads TGTGCCAGCAGTTGGAGCGGGAGTGCAGATACGCAGTATTTT.

The chain is built from TRBV9 and TRBJ2-7; perhaps D is TRBD1 or TRBD2 (5 bases each). V was cut by 0 bases and J by 6 bases, with 10 bases left in between. From germline, CDR1 is SGDLS and CDR2 YYNGEE. The length of the CDR3 is 13 residues. The CDR3 reads CASSVGEGREQYF. Here the CDR3 DNA reads TGTGCCAGCAGCGTAGGTGAGGGGCGCGAGCAGTACTTC.

The table lists this clone with a count of one. This chain joins TRBV6-5 and TRBJ2-2, with TRBD1 matching over 8 bases. The CDR3 spans 15 residues. The germline V gene has CDR1 MNHEY and CDR2 SVGAGI. The ends lost 2 bases at V and 5 bases at J; junction bases unmatched: 4. The chain's CDR3 is CASSYQGAVTGELFF. CDR3 nucleotide sequence: TGTGCCAGCAGTTACCAGGGGGCGGTAACCGGGGAGCTGTTTTTT.

The rearrangement links TRBV9 to TRBJ2-1; 11 bases match TRBD1. Unmatched junction bases numbered 7, after V lost 2 bases and J lost 6 bases. The germline gives CDR1 SGDLS, CDR2 YYNGEE. The CDR3 consists of 16 residues. CDR3 bases: TGTGCCAGCAGCGTTACGGGACAGGGGGTTTTCAATGAGCAGTTCTTC. Amino acids: CASSVTGQGVFNEQFF.

This clone was observed once. This chain connects TRBV9 to TRBJ2-3; D possibly corresponds to TRBD2 (6 bases). V shed 4 bases and J shed 5 bases, with 17 bases lying between them. Germline CDR1 reads SGDLS; CDR2 reads YYNGEE. This CDR3 contains 15 residues. The CDR3 here is CASSPVGGSVDTQYF. For the CDR3, the DNA is TGTGCCAGCAGCCCAGTTGGGGGGTCCGTAGATACGCAGTATTTT.